This T cell receptor beta chain was sequenced for a study of radiotherapy plus CTLA-4 blockade in lung cancer. For the study at large: There were objective responses in 15% to 20% of patients, and 31% had disease control. Study results and limitations: According to reports, early shifts in blood T cell clones, alongside interferon-beta, forecast response most accurately.

The germline V gene encodes CDR1 MNHNS and CDR2 SASEGT. The CDR3 loop spans 19 amino acids. With 0 bases clipped from V and 8 bases from J, the junction kept 16 bases outside the gene matches. Here immunoSEQ multiplex PCR was the method, and the copy in TCRdb shows in-frame clones only, minus some. The table shows about 49,000 clones, with roughly 90% occurring only once. A remark on this clone: Its antigen is not identified.

The chain combines TRBV6-1 with TRBJ2-6; 7 bases are a match to TRBD1. The source of this sequence is a human donor with non-small cell lung cancer whose response to radiotherapy plus ipilimumab could not be evaluated. Sequences were derived from peripheral blood, sampled from a patient treated with radiotherapy plus ipilimumab. CDR3 DNA sequence: TGTGCCAGCAGTGAAGCGCCCCCTTTAGACAGGGCTGATTCCAACGTCCTGACTTTC. Translated, it gives CASSEAPPLDRADSNVLTF.